One and the same sample provided the 27 T cell receptor beta chains below, sequenced in a study of T cells after yellow fever vaccination. TCRdb called the 5' RACE reads again in MiXCR, with one record for every CDR3 protein. The table records about 340,000 distinct CDR3 sequences, 3.5% to 4.5% of them present only once. The material was PBMCs, obtained 5 days after the yellow fever booster vaccination. The receptor set was obtained from a man aged 18 to 30 who received the YFV17D yellow fever vaccine.

CDR3 protein: CASSLARGVSNQPQHF. For the CDR3, the DNA is TGTGCCAGCAGCTTAGCAAGGGGGGTAAGCAATCAGCCCCAGCATTTT. V and J are TRBV7-9 and TRBJ1-5, with TRBD1 as a possible D gene (6 bases). CDR1 SEHNR and CDR2 FQNEAQ come from the germline V gene (reference sequence). The CDR3 loop spans 16 amino acids. With 0 bases removed from V and 1 base from J, the gap between germline ends came to 10 bases.

Many counts were recorded for this clonotype. This sequence joins TRBV3-1 and TRBJ1-1; possibly TRBD1 for D (5 bases). Germline values: CDR1 LGHDT, CDR2 YNNKEL (reference sequence). The CDR3 length is 14 residues. V gave up 5 bases and J gave up 1 base, with 11 bases separating them. The CDR3 loop is CASSETTANTEAFF. CDR3 nucleotide sequence: TGTGCCAGCAGCGAAACGACAGCGAACACTGAAGCTTTCTTT.

This clonotype was seen many times. The V gene is TRBV6-5, the J gene TRBJ2-3; D remains ambiguous. Germline V gene data show CDR1 as MNHEY and CDR2 as SVGAGI. Trimming took off 5 bases at V and 7 bases at J, with 16 bases between the two ends. The CDR3 extends over 14 amino acids. The CDR3 coding sequence is TGTGCCAGCAGTCCAACCATCCTTGCAAATACGCAGTATTTT. Amino acids: CASSPTILANTQYF.

This clonotype was picked up a small number of times. The genes are TRBV25-1 and TRBJ2-3; possible D gene TRBD1, 6 bases. The germline CDR1 and CDR2 sequences are MGHDK and SYGVNS. CDR3 length equals 13 residues. The germline V and J ends were trimmed by 10 bases and 3 bases, with 14 bases remaining between them. CDR3 residues: CATSTTGTDTQYF. Here the CDR3 DNA reads TGTGCCACTTCCACAACAGGGACAGATACGCAGTATTTT.

This clonotype has a handful of counts. CDR3 region: CASSQVRGVGTEISYEQYF. CDR3 bases: TGCGCCAGCAGCCAAGTACGGGGGGTAGGGACAGAAATATCCTACGAGCAGTACTTC. V gene TRBV4-1 combines with J gene TRBJ2-7; D could derive from TRBD1 or TRBD2 (7 bases each). In germline, CDR1 is MGHRA, CDR2 YSYEKL. This CDR3 has 19 amino acids. V gave up 1 base and J gave up 1 base, with 23 bases separating them.

The sample holds a few counts of this clonotype. The chain has TRBV30 and TRBJ2-1, with D hard to call. The CDR3 is made up of 12 amino acids. Germline CDR1 and CDR2: GTSNPN and SVGIG (reference sequence). V lost 6 bases to trimming and J lost 0 bases, with 6 bases between them. The CDR3, as DNA: TGTGCCTGCTCACGCTCCTACAATGAGCAGTTCTTC. This gives the protein CACSRSYNEQFF.

At least ten counts were recorded for this clonotype. V is TRBV24-1 and J is TRBJ1-1; D is unresolved. In germline, CDR1 is KGHDR, CDR2 SFDVKD. With 1 base removed from V and 2 bases from J, the gap between germline ends came to 1 base. The CDR3 extends over 12 amino acids. Here the CDR3 reads CATSDFNTEAFF. The CDR3 DNA sequence: TGTGCCACCAGTGATTTTAACACTGAAGCTTTCTTT.

The table lists this clonotype with a few counts. V and J are TRBV6-5 and TRBJ2-3; D is possibly TRBD1 or TRBD2 (5 bases each). The V gene's germline CDR1 is MNHEY and CDR2 SVGAGI. Trimming cost V 4 bases and J 4 bases, with 15 bases left between them. CDR3 length: 15 amino acids. CDR3 nucleotides: TGTGCCAGCAGTTGGGACGGAACTTTTTCAGATACGCAGTATTTT. This translates into CASSWDGTFSDTQYF.

This clonotype was picked up a small number of times. The chain is built from TRBV5-1 and TRBJ2-3; 7 nucleotides match TRBD2. Germline V gene data show CDR1 as SGHRS and CDR2 as YFSETQ. V lost 4 bases and J lost 11; bases outside the gene matches: 10. This CDR3 spans 13 amino acids. As DNA, the CDR3 is TGCGCCAGCAGCCCGAAGCCTGCGGGAGAGCAGTATTTT. This translates into CASSPKPAGEQYF.

This clonotype was detected ten times or more. The rearrangement links TRBV6-5 to TRBJ2-3, with unresolved D. CDR3 length equals 15 residues. With 5 bases removed from V and 0 bases from J, the gap between germline ends came to 12 bases. CDR1 is MNHEY, CDR2 SVGAGI, per germline. CDR3 DNA sequence: TGTGCCAGCAGTGCCAGGAAACCTAGCACAGATACGCAGTATTTT. This gives the protein CASSARKPSTDTQYF.

In its sample, this clonotype was seen many times. The V gene is TRBV5-1, the J gene TRBJ2-1, with no clear D. There are 14 residues in the CDR3. Germline V gene data show CDR1 as SGHRS and CDR2 as YFSETQ. V was pared by 0 bases and J by 4 bases, with 8 bases between. The CDR3 spells CASSLGGAYNEQFF. Written as DNA, the CDR3 is TGCGCCAGCAGCTTGGGTGGCGCTTACAATGAGCAGTTCTTC. The whole variable domain, remainder taken from reference TRBV5-1 and TRBJ2-1, is KAGVTQTPRYLIKTRGQQVTLSCSPISGHRSVSWYQQTPGQGLQFLFEYFSETQRNKGNFPGRFSGRQFSNSRSEMNVSTLELGDSALYLCASSLGGAYNEQFFGPGTRLTVL.

This clonotype was observed a few times. The rearrangement links TRBV12-3 or TRBV12-4 to TRBJ2-3; 10 nucleotides agree with TRBD1. The length of the CDR3 is 16 residues. The trim removed 2 bases at V and 5 bases at J, leaving 7 bases unmatched. The CDR3 here is CASSLSGQGLKDTQYF. CDR3 nucleotides: TGTGCCAGCAGTTTATCGGGACAGGGGTTGAAAGATACGCAGTATTTT.

The chain carries TRBV7-2 and TRBJ2-7; 10 nucleotides agree with TRBD2. The germline V gene encodes CDR1 SGHTA and CDR2 FQGNSA. The CDR3 totals 18 residues. Losses at the gene ends were 5 bases for V and 2 bases for J; bases not matched to a gene: 15. The CDR3 bases are TGTGCCAGCAGCCCCCGTCATGGATCGAGCGGGGGGGCCTACGAGCAGTACTTC. Protein: CASSPRHGSSGGAYEQYF.

The chain combines TRBV4-2 with TRBJ1-6, with D hard to call. Germline V gene lookup returns CDR1 LGHNA and CDR2 YNFKEQ. Trimming shortened V by 10 bases and J by 0 bases, and 10 bases separated the two germline ends. CDR3 length equals 14 residues. For the CDR3, the DNA is TGTGCCACCTCGATGGGCTCCTATAATTCACCCCTCCACTTT. As protein: CATSMGSYNSPLHF.

This clonotype showed up many times. The CDR3: CASRMTSGGADTQYF. In DNA, the CDR3 is TGTGCCAGCAGGATGACTAGCGGGGGGGCCGATACGCAGTATTTT. This chain joins TRBV28 and TRBJ2-3; 14 nucleotides align to TRBD2. The CDR3 loop spans 15 amino acids. V dropped 6 bases and J dropped 6; count of bases not matched to a gene: 5. From germline, CDR1 is MDHEN and CDR2 SYDVKM. The variable domain in full, completed from reference TRBV28 and TRBJ2-3, reads DVKVTQSSRYLVKRTGEKVFLECVQDMDHENMFWYRQDPGLGLRLIYFSYDVKMKEKGDIPEGYSVSREKKERFSLILESASTNQTSMYLCASRMTSGGADTQYFGPGTRLTVL.

This clonotype turned up a few times. The rearrangement links TRBV6-5 to TRBJ2-7; D possibly uses TRBD1 or TRBD2 (5 bases each). Looked up from germline, CDR1 is MNHEY and CDR2 is SVGAGI. The CDR3 runs 14 residues. V lost 0 bases, J lost 1 base, and 7 bases lay in between. The CDR3 region has the DNA TGTGCCAGCAGTTACTCGGGGGAGTCCTACGAGCAGTACTTC. Translating gives CASSYSGESYEQYF.

There are a few counts of this clonotype. The rearrangement joins TRBV6-5 to TRBJ1-1; D is unclear. The length of the CDR3 is 14 residues. Germline assignment: CDR1 MNHEY and CDR2 SVGAGI. The V and J ends lost 8 bases and 2 bases respectively, with 15 bases between them. CDR3 bases: TGTGCCAGCGCCCTAAGGCTCCACAACACTGAAGCTTTCTTT. Its translation is CASALRLHNTEAFF.

This chain links TRBV7-2 with TRBJ2-5; D call uncertain. The V end lost 7 bases, the J end lost 0 bases, and 9 bases lay between the germline ends. CDR1 is SGHTA and CDR2 is FQGNSA in the germline V gene. CDR3 length equals 13 residues. The CDR3 DNA is TGTGCCAGCACGCCAGGCAACCAAGAGACCCAGTACTTC. The encoded protein is CASTPGNQETQYF.

This clonotype came up a few times. V gene TRBV7-9 combines with J gene TRBJ2-6; D gene uncertain. CDR3 size: 14 residues. Germline lookup yields CDR1 SEHNR and CDR2 FQNEAQ (reference sequence). V shed 8 bases and J shed 1 base, with 9 bases lying between them. CDR3 region: CASPVLSGANVLTF. The CDR3 DNA follows: TGTGCCAGCCCCGTCTTGTCTGGGGCCAACGTCCTGACTTTC.

This clonotype has a count of ten or more. V gene TRBV4-3 combines with J gene TRBJ2-7; 9 bases are shared with TRBD1. The V and J ends lost 1 base and 0 bases, in that order; junction bases with no gene match: 4. CDR3 length equals 16 residues. Germline-derived CDR1 and CDR2 are LGHNA and YSLEER. The CDR3: CASSQAPGQGSYEQYF. The CDR3, as DNA: TGCGCCAGCAGCCAAGCCCCGGGACAGGGCTCCTACGAGCAGTACTTC.

The V and J genes are TRBV20-1 and TRBJ2-7, with no clear D. From germline, CDR1 is DFQATT and CDR2 SNEGSKA (reference sequence). The CDR3 contains 13 residues. Trimming removed 5 bases at V and 0 bases at J, with 11 bases between. DNA for the CDR3: TGCAGTGCTCCGGAGACACTCTCCTACGAGCAGTACGTC. As protein: CSAPETLSYEQYV.

This clonotype was found many times. This chain links TRBV12-3 or TRBV12-4 with TRBJ1-3, with no clear D. The CDR3 sequence is 15 residues long. Trimming stripped 1 base from V and 0 bases from J, with 7 bases between. CDR3 bases: TGTGCCAGCAGTTTAGGGGCAAACTCTGGAAACACCATATATTTT. Its translation is CASSLGANSGNTIYF.

At least ten counts were recorded for this clonotype. The J gene is TRBJ2-2, the V gene TRBV7-2; a weak D match, TRBD1 (6 bases). The V gene lost 9 bases and the J gene lost 7 bases, with 18 bases spanning the gap. The CDR3 totals 14 residues. CDR1 and CDR2 (germline): SGHTA, FQGNSA. The CDR3 protein is CASRSSGANGELFF. DNA for the CDR3: TGTGCCAGTAGATCCTCAGGGGCGAACGGGGAGCTGTTTTTT.

This clonotype was found a few times. The chain has TRBV19 and TRBJ1-5; D is ambiguous. V lost 4 bases, J lost 7 bases, and 5 bases lay in between. The CDR3 sequence is 11 residues long. The V gene's germline CDR1 is LNHDA and CDR2 SQIVND (reference sequence). CDR3 protein: CASSNGQPQHF. In DNA form, the CDR3 reads TGTGCCAGTAGTAACGGCCAGCCCCAGCATTTT.

This chain connects TRBV29-1 to TRBJ2-7, with a tentative D call TRBD1 (7 bases). The CDR3 spans 15 residues. Germline V gene data show CDR1 as SQVTM and CDR2 as ANQGSEA. Between the trimmed V and J ends, which lost 7 bases and 1 base, there was a span of 20 bases. CDR3 sequence (DNA): TGCAGCGGAAACCTAGACAGGGAGGTTTCCTACGAGCAGTACTTC. As protein: CSGNLDREVSYEQYF.

The chain recombines TRBV5-4 with TRBJ1-4, with 8 bases matching TRBD1. Looked up from germline, CDR1 is SGHNT and CDR2 is YYREEE (reference sequence). The V and J ends lost 4 bases and 8 bases, in that order; junction bases with no gene match: 7. The CDR3 consists of 14 residues. CDR3 bases: TGTGCCAGCAGCAAAGGACAGGGATGGGAAAAACTGTTTTTT. Its translation: CASSKGQGWEKLFF.

V gene TRBV7-2 combines with J gene TRBJ2-1; perhaps TRBD1 as D (5 bases). CDR1 is SGHTA, CDR2 FQGNSA, per germline. Trimming left V 5 bases short and J 4 bases short, with 12 bases between. The CDR3 has 14 residues. CDR3 loop: CASSLYHRYNEQFF. The DNA of the CDR3 is TGTGCCAGCAGCCTCTACCACAGGTACAATGAGCAGTTCTTC.